The 32 T cell receptor beta chains in this list originate from one sample, sequenced in a study of T cell responses to AZD1222 COVID-19 vaccine (dated by TCRdb to the early 2020s). Libraries were prepared through the immunoSEQ multiplex PCR assay. This is the immuneACCESS table as TCRdb keeps it, with only in-frame sequences that have V and J called. A part of the clones is gone; compared with another copy, unresolved V genes explain less than half, and the rest is unexplained. Recorded for this sample are approximately 110,000 clones; around 80% of them occurred a single time. The top ten hold 5% of the sample. Reading the label with the study, this specimen's time point is: baseline before first vaccination. Sequences were derived from peripheral blood, sampled on day 0 of AZD1222 vaccination. The receptor source for this set is an adult in good health.

This clone came up once. The chain links TRBV6-5 to TRBJ2-1, with TRBD1 matching over 8 bases. Germline-derived CDR1 and CDR2 are MNHEY and SVGAGI. CDR3 length: 13 residues. Losses at the gene ends were 6 bases for V and 6 bases for J; bases not matched to a gene: 4. CDR3 in DNA: TGTGCCAGCAGGGTCGACAGGGGCAATGAGCAGTTCTTC. Encoded protein: CASRVDRGNEQFF.

V gene TRBV7-2 combines with J gene TRBJ2-3, with D possibly matching TRBD2 (6 bases). The CDR3 runs to 15 residues. Trimming stripped 5 bases from V and 1 base from J, with 13 bases between. CDR1 is SGHTA and CDR2 is FQGNSA in the germline V gene. Here the CDR3 reads CASSGQGGRTDTQYF. CDR3 DNA: TGTGCCAGCAGCGGGCAGGGAGGTCGCACAGATACGCAGTATTTT.

The V and J genes are TRBV6-5 and TRBJ1-4; D not resolved. The CDR3 is made up of 14 amino acids. Germline lookup yields CDR1 MNHEY and CDR2 SVGAGI. The ends were cut back, 6 bases at V and 8 bases at J, with 16 bases in the middle. CDR3 nucleotide sequence: TGTGCCAGCAGACAACGGCGGGGTGGAGAAAAACTGTTTTTT. It codes for CASRQRRGGEKLFF.

The chain joins TRBV7-9 to TRBJ2-1; D may be TRBD1 (6 bases). Germline loops: CDR1 SEHNR, CDR2 FQNEAQ (reference sequence). The CDR3 is 14 residues long. Trimming removed 7 bases at V and 2 bases at J, with 12 bases between. The CDR3 protein is CASNGQGTYNEQFF. The CDR3 DNA reads as TGTGCCAGCAACGGGCAGGGGACCTACAATGAGCAGTTCTTC.

The chain is built from TRBV11-2 and TRBJ2-7; D is ambiguous. This CDR3 comprises 14 residues. The germline V and J ends were trimmed by 1 base and 0 bases, with 7 bases remaining between them. Germline loops: CDR1 SGHAT, CDR2 FQNNGV. The DNA for the CDR3 is TGTGCCAGCAGCTTAGGCCCTATCTCCTACGAGCAGTACTTC. It is translated as CASSLGPISYEQYF.

The V gene is TRBV14, the J gene TRBJ1-5; D remains unclear. Germline lookup yields CDR1 SGHDN and CDR2 FVKESK. This CDR3 region has 13 residues. The ends were cut back, 1 base at V and 7 bases at J, with 8 bases in the middle. Here the CDR3 reads CASSQGGNQPQHF. DNA for the CDR3: TGTGCCAGCAGCCAAGGGGGAAACCAGCCCCAGCATTTT.

This clone was observed a handful of times. The J gene is TRBJ2-7, the V gene TRBV19; perhaps TRBD2 as D (5 bases). Trimming removed 6 bases from V and 3 bases from J, with 18 bases in between. The CDR3 runs 15 residues. Germline lookup yields CDR1 LNHDA and CDR2 SQIVND (reference sequence). The CDR3 region is CASRRGPGTGYEQYF. DNA of the CDR3: TGTGCCAGTAGACGAGGGCCGGGTACTGGCTACGAGCAGTACTTC.

The chain carries TRBV11-2 and TRBJ1-2; D may be TRBD1 (5 bases). V was trimmed by 4 bases and J by 8 bases, leaving 14 bases between them. CDR1 SGHAT and CDR2 FQNNGV come from the germline V gene. The CDR3 spans 13 residues. CDR3 DNA: TGTGCCAGCAGCTCAAGGCAGGGTCCGGGCTACACCTTC. This codes for CASSSRQGPGYTF.

The V call is TRBV6-6, the J call TRBJ2-3; D is unclear. The CDR3 consists of 15 residues. Germline V CDR1 and CDR2: MNHNY, SVGAGI (reference sequence). V lost 0 bases and J 2 bases, leaving 9 bases between the germline ends. Written as DNA, the CDR3 is TGTGCCAGCAGTTACTCGTCGGAGATCACAGATACGCAGTATTTT. Translating it yields CASSYSSEITDTQYF.

The chain has TRBV7-2 and TRBJ1-1; D may be TRBD1 (5 bases). In germline, CDR1 is SGHTA, CDR2 FQGNSA. V gave up 5 bases and J gave up 1 base, with 14 bases separating them. The CDR3 loop spans 15 amino acids. The CDR3 region is CASSPPGTGNTEAFF. CDR3 sequence (DNA): TGTGCCAGCAGCCCACCCGGGACGGGGAACACTGAAGCTTTCTTT.

The chain joins TRBV5-1 to TRBJ1-1; D is undetermined. V dropped 5 bases and J dropped 4 bases, with 12 bases sitting between them. The germline gives CDR1 SGHRS, CDR2 YFSETQ. This CDR3 spans 13 amino acids. In DNA form, the CDR3 reads TGCGCCAGCAGTATAGGGATCCTCACTGAAGCTTTCTTT. It translates to CASSIGILTEAFF.

This sequence joins TRBV19 and TRBJ2-7, with D perhaps TRBD1 (6 bases). Trimming shortened V by 6 bases and J by 3 bases, and 21 bases separated the two germline ends. CDR3 size: 16 residues. Looked up from germline, CDR1 is LNHDA and CDR2 is SQIVND (reference sequence). CDR3 sequence: CASRATAGVEGYEQYF. In DNA form, the CDR3 reads TGTGCCAGTAGGGCTACAGCAGGGGTTGAGGGCTACGAGCAGTACTTC.

The sample holds a few counts of this clone. This rearrangement joins TRBV5-1 to TRBJ1-1; D call uncertain. Per germline, CDR1 SGHRS and CDR2 YFSETQ. The CDR3 is made up of 13 amino acids. V was cut by 0 bases and J by 1 base, with 4 bases left in between. The CDR3 nucleotides are TGCGCCAGCAGCTTGGAGGGGAACACTGAAGCTTTCTTT. It translates to CASSLEGNTEAFF.

CDR3 coding DNA: TGTGCCAGCACATTCGGGTTGGGACAGAACACTGAAGCTTTCTTT. Translated, it gives CASTFGLGQNTEAFF. The chain recombines TRBV13 with TRBJ1-1, with a possible D match to TRBD1 (6 bases). Germline V gene sequence: CDR1 PRHDT, CDR2 FYEKMQ (reference sequence). The CDR3 consists of 15 residues. With 7 bases removed from V and 1 base from J, the gap between germline ends came to 16 bases.

The rearrangement links TRBV6-1 to TRBJ1-4; TRBD1 matches 8 bases. The germline V gene encodes CDR1 MNHNS and CDR2 SASEGT. The CDR3 covers 15 residues. V gave up 6 bases and J gave up 6 bases; unmatched junction bases: 9. For the CDR3, the DNA is TGTGCCAGCAGGGGATCTGACAGGGGTGATGAAAAACTGTTTTTT. Translated: CASRGSDRGDEKLFF.

J is TRBJ2-4 and V is TRBV27, with D perhaps matching TRBD2 (6 bases). Trimming removed 6 bases at V and 2 bases at J, with 17 bases between. The CDR3 has 16 residues. In germline, CDR1 is MNHEY, CDR2 SMNVEV (reference sequence). The CDR3 loop is CASSPGGLPSKNIQYF. The CDR3 bases are TGTGCCAGCAGCCCCGGGGGATTGCCATCCAAAAACATTCAGTACTTC.

The rearrangement joins TRBV14 to TRBJ1-4; D is perhaps TRBD1 (5 bases). V was pared by 5 bases and J by 7 bases, with 17 bases between. Germline V lookup: CDR1 SGHDN, CDR2 FVKESK. The CDR3 loop spans 15 amino acids. In DNA form, the CDR3 reads TGTGCCAGCAGCGAGACGGGGGACGGTACTGAAAAACTGTTTTTT. Translation: CASSETGDGTEKLFF.

The chain carries TRBV5-4 and TRBJ1-2; D not certain. The CDR3 is 11 amino acids. Germline assignment: CDR1 SGHNT and CDR2 YYREEE (reference sequence). V lost 5 bases and J lost 0, with 2 bases in between. CDR3 amino acids: CASRSNYGYTF. CDR3 DNA sequence: TGTGCCAGCAGGTCTAACTATGGCTACACCTTC.

The V and J genes are TRBV6-1 and TRBJ2-7; D may be TRBD2 (5 bases). V was pared by 2 bases and J by 6 bases, with 11 bases between. The CDR3 is made up of 13 amino acids. Germline CDR1 is MNHNS and CDR2 is SASEGT. CDR3 nucleotides: TGTGCCAGCAGTGAAATTGAGGGCTCCGAGCAGTACTTC. Amino acid sequence: CASSEIEGSEQYF.

The chain carries TRBV4-1 and TRBJ1-2; TRBD1 is a possible D gene (6 bases). This CDR3 spans 15 amino acids. The germline V gene encodes CDR1 MGHRA and CDR2 YSYEKL. With 3 bases removed from V and 3 bases from J, the gap between germline ends came to 14 bases. In DNA form, the CDR3 reads TGCGCCAGCAGCCAGGACAGTTCTGGGCACTATGGCTACACCTTC. It yields the protein CASSQDSSGHYGYTF.

This clone appeared once. The chain employs TRBV11-2 and TRBJ2-5; D is possibly TRBD1 or TRBD2 (5 bases each). The CDR3 is 13 amino acids. CDR1 and CDR2 (germline): SGHAT, FQNNGV. The germline V and J ends were trimmed by 5 bases and 1 base, with 8 bases remaining between them. CDR3 sequence reads: CASSPGTQETQYF. The CDR3 DNA reads TGTGCCAGCAGCCCAGGGACCCAAGAGACCCAGTACTTC.

The count of this clone is one. Sequence at one end of the junction differs from germline and may be a read error. The rearrangement links TRBV12-5 to TRBJ1-1, with D possibly being TRBD1 (6 bases). Looked up from germline, CDR1 is LGHNT and CDR2 is FRNRAP. The CDR3 is 13 amino acids. CDR3 bases: TGTGCTAGTGGTTTGCCGGAGGACAGAAGGGCTTTTTTT. This gives the protein CASGLPEDRRAFF. Based on the CDR3 plus reference TRBV12-5 and TRBJ1-1, the full variable domain is DARVTQTPRHKVTEMGQEVTMRCQPILGHNTVFWYRQTMMQGLELLAYFRNRAPLDDSGMPKDRFSAEMPDATLATLKIQPSEPRDSAVYFCASGLPEDRRAFFGQGTRLTVV.

The V gene is TRBV30, the J gene TRBJ1-5, with a tentative D call TRBD1 (5 bases). Germline loops: CDR1 GTSNPN, CDR2 SVGIG (reference sequence). Trimming pared 3 bases from V and 0 bases from J, leaving 12 bases between. The length of the CDR3 is 15 residues. Here the CDR3 DNA reads TGTGCCTGGAGACGCCCAGGGTATAGCAATCAGCCCCAGCATTTT. Protein product: CAWRRPGYSNQPQHF.

This chain joins TRBV27 and TRBJ2-7; possible D gene TRBD1, 5 bases. This CDR3 comprises 13 residues. V lost 0 bases and J 6 bases, leaving 9 bases between the germline ends. Germline loops: CDR1 MNHEY, CDR2 SMNVEV (reference sequence). CDR3 in amino acids: CASSLSRVREQYF. The DNA of the CDR3 is TGTGCCAGCAGTTTATCCAGGGTACGCGAGCAGTACTTC.

This clone came up once. The V and J genes are TRBV19 and TRBJ1-3; D is perhaps TRBD1 (6 bases). The CDR3 has 17 amino acids. V was trimmed by 5 bases and J by 0 bases, leaving 17 bases between them. Looked up from germline, CDR1 is LNHDA and CDR2 is SQIVND (reference sequence). The CDR3 coding sequence is TGTGCCAGTAGTTTCCTCGGGGGCCAGATCTCTGGAAACACCATATATTTT. Translation: CASSFLGGQISGNTIYF.

This chain uses TRBV4-1 with TRBJ1-6; unclear D gene. V was cut by 1 base and J by 9 bases, with 7 bases left in between. The CDR3 is 13 residues long. CDR1 is MGHRA and CDR2 is YSYEKL in the germline V gene. CDR3 in DNA: TGCGCCAGCAGCCAAGTACGGGGTTCACCCCTCCACTTT. Its protein is CASSQVRGSPLHF.

This clone showed up just a few times. The CDR3 loop reads CASSPGRGNTEAFF. The DNA of the CDR3 is TGTGCCAGCAGCCCTGGGAGGGGTAACACTGAAGCTTTCTTT. The chain joins TRBV11-2 to TRBJ1-1; D may be TRBD1 (5 bases). The V end was cut by 5 bases, the J end by 2 bases, with 12 bases between. This CDR3 comprises 14 residues. Germline CDR1 SGHAT, CDR2 FQNNGV.

The chain has TRBV11-2 and TRBJ1-6; no firm D call. The V end was cut by 1 base, the J end by 7 bases, with 11 bases between. The CDR3 sequence is 15 residues long. CDR1 is SGHAT and CDR2 is FQNNGV in the germline V gene. This chain's CDR3 is CASSLGVSRNSPLHF. In nucleotides, the CDR3 is TGTGCCAGCAGCTTAGGGGTCAGCCGAAATTCACCCCTCCACTTT.

This clone was seen only a few times. The chain links TRBV7-4 to TRBJ1-1, with D possibly being TRBD1 (6 bases). V dropped 5 bases and J dropped 4 bases, with 20 bases sitting between them. The CDR3 runs 16 residues. The germline gives CDR1 SGHVT, CDR2 SQSDAQ. The DNA of the CDR3 is TGTGCCAGCAGCCCTATCAGGACAGTTAAGGGCACTGAAGCTTTCTTT. As protein: CASSPIRTVKGTEAFF.

The chain has TRBV13 and TRBJ1-6; D is uncertain. The CDR3 loop spans 13 amino acids. Germline values: CDR1 PRHDT, CDR2 FYEKMQ (reference sequence). Trimming stripped 1 base from V and 7 bases from J, with 5 bases between. This CDR3 reads CASSLVRNSPLHF. Written as DNA, the CDR3 is TGTGCCAGCAGCTTAGTTAGGAATTCACCCCTCCACTTT.

CDR3 sequence (DNA): TGTGCCAGCTGTTTTACAAATGGCAATGAGCAGTTCTTC. This encodes CASCFTNGNEQFF. The chain carries TRBV6-5 and TRBJ2-1; D not certain. The CDR3 extends over 13 amino acids. Trimming took off 8 bases at V and 6 bases at J, with 14 bases between the two ends. Germline CDR1 MNHEY, CDR2 SVGAGI.

Concerning this clone itself: The junction departs from germline at one end; a sequencing error may be responsible. The rearrangement links TRBV6-2 or TRBV6-3 to TRBJ2-5; D might be TRBD2 (7 bases). This CDR3 has 14 residues. Germline V CDR1 and CDR2: MNHEY, SVGEGT. CDR3: CASSYSGGEETQYF. Written as DNA, the CDR3 is TGTGCCAGCAGCTACTCGGGGGGCGAAGAGACCCAGTACTTC.